Listed below are T cell receptor beta chains from one sample, sequenced in a study of cytomegalovirus exposure and HLA in healthy donors. The assay was immunoSEQ multiplex PCR, and TCRdb's table has in-frame clones only and misses some. The data contain more than 200,000 clones, 90% of them seen just once; the ten biggest clones take up 3.1%. The source material was PBMCs. Receptors were obtained from a woman between 25 and 40 years old in good health and CMV-seronegative. Each CDR3 is given with its conserved first and last residue. Each record gives: J gene, clone size, V gene, D gene, CDR3 DNA, CDR3 protein. D genes are given only for firm matches. The listing skips clone size in some rows; elsewhere it reads once, few, many or a size class.

J: TRBJ2-7
size: -
V: TRBV28
D: TRBD1
DNA: TGTGCCAGCAGCCCTCCCGGGACAGGGGGAGGCGAGCAGTACTTC
CDR3: CASSPPGTGGGEQYF

J: TRBJ2-7
size: -
V: TRBV9
D: -
DNA: TGTGCCAGCAGCGGCGAGCCCAGAGGAGCTCCATACGAGCAGTACTTC
CDR3: CASSGEPRGAPYEQYF

J: TRBJ2-7
size: -
V: TRBV5-1
D: -
DNA: TGCGCCAGCAGTCTGGGACTTCCCTACGAGCAGTACTTC
CDR3: CASSLGLPYEQYF

J: TRBJ2-1
size: -
V: TRBV28
D: -
DNA: TGTGCCAGCAGGGACACGAGCTCCTACAATGAGCAGTTCTTC
CDR3: CASRDTSSYNEQFF

J: TRBJ2-3
size: once
V: TRBV18
D: -
DNA: TGTGCCAGCTCACGGGGGGATACGCAGTATTTT
CDR3: CASSRGDTQYF

J: TRBJ2-7
size: -
V: TRBV5-1
D: -
DNA: TGCGCCAGCAGCTTGGAAGCCTACGAGCAGTACTTC
CDR3: CASSLEAYEQYF

J: TRBJ2-7
size: -
V: TRBV19
D: -
DNA: TGTGCCAGTAGTAAGACAGGCCTGAACGAGCAGTACTTC
CDR3: CASSKTGLNEQYF

J: TRBJ1-1
size: -
V: TRBV5-6
D: TRBD1
DNA: TGTGCCAGCAGCAAGGGACAGGGTGTGCTCGGGAACACTGAAGCTTTCTTT
CDR3: CASSKGQGVLGNTEAFF

J: TRBJ2-7
size: -
V: TRBV27
D: TRBD1
DNA: TGTGCCAGCAGGGACAGGGATAACTACGAGCAGTACTTC
CDR3: CASRDRDNYEQYF

J: TRBJ1-2
size: few
V: TRBV19
D: -
DNA: TGTGCCAGTAGTATTGGGGCCGGGAGTCTTGGGAATGGCTACACCTTC
CDR3: CASSIGAGSLGNGYTF

J: TRBJ1-1
size: -
V: TRBV7-6
D: TRBD1
DNA: TGTGCCAGCAGCTCGACAGGGCACACTGAAGCTTTCTTT
CDR3: CASSSTGHTEAFF

J: TRBJ1-5
size: -
V: TRBV7-8
D: -
DNA: TGTGCCAGCAGCTTAGGGAGAAGGGCCAGCAATCAGCCCCAGCATTTT
CDR3: CASSLGRRASNQPQHF

J: TRBJ1-1
size: -
V: TRBV5-1
D: -
DNA: TGCGCCAGCAAACTCGGAGGGATGAACACTGAAGCTTTCTTT
CDR3: CASKLGGMNTEAFF

J: TRBJ2-5
size: -
V: TRBV9
D: TRBD1
DNA: TGTGCCAGCAGCGTAGATGGGACAGGGGGCCTGAGAGAGACCCAGTACTTC
CDR3: CASSVDGTGGLRETQYF

J: TRBJ1-5
size: once
V: TRBV28
D: -
DNA: TGTGCCAGCAGTAGGCGGGGCAGGGTAGGCAATCAGCCCCAGCATTTT
CDR3: CASSRRGRVGNQPQHF

J: TRBJ2-7
size: -
V: TRBV30
D: -
DNA: TGTGCCTGGAGTTTACAGGCTGACGAGCAGTACTTC
CDR3: CAWSLQADEQYF

J: TRBJ2-3
size: -
V: TRBV14
D: TRBD1
DNA: TGTGCCAGCTCGAGCCACAGGGGGCTATTTCCCACACACACAGATACGCAGTATTTT
CDR3: CASSSHRGLFPTHTDTQYF

J: TRBJ1-3
size: -
V: TRBV19
D: -
DNA: TGTGCCAGTAGTATCGGGGTCTCTGGAAACACCATATATTTT
CDR3: CASSIGVSGNTIYF

J: TRBJ2-1
size: once
V: TRBV20-1
D: -
DNA: TGCAGTGCTAGTACTAGCAATGAGCAGTTCTTC
CDR3: CSASTSNEQFF

J: TRBJ2-7
size: -
V: TRBV27
D: -
DNA: TGTGCCAGCGGCCTCGGCGAACACTACGAGCAGTACTTC
CDR3: CASGLGEHYEQYF

J: TRBJ1-4
size: -
V: TRBV5-1
D: -
DNA: TGCGCCAGCAGCCTCCAACCCCCTAATGAAAAACTGTTTTTT
CDR3: CASSLQPPNEKLFF

J: TRBJ1-2
size: few
V: TRBV15
D: -
DNA: TGTGCCACCAGCAGAGATCTCGGGTCAGGGAACTATGGCTACACCTTC
CDR3: CATSRDLGSGNYGYTF

J: TRBJ2-6
size: once
V: TRBV12-5
D: -
DNA: TGTGCTAGTGGTTTGAGTGGGTCTGGGGCCAACGTCCTGACTTTC
CDR3: CASGLSGSGANVLTF

J: TRBJ2-3
size: -
V: TRBV11-3
D: TRBD2
DNA: TGTGCCAGCAGCCCGGGACTAGGCACAGATACGCAGTATTTT
CDR3: CASSPGLGTDTQYF

J: TRBJ2-7
size: -
V: TRBV27
D: TRBD1
DNA: TGTGCCAGCAGTTTACTGGGACAGGGATACGAGCAGTACTTC
CDR3: CASSLLGQGYEQYF

J: TRBJ1-2
size: few
V: TRBV7-2
D: TRBD1
DNA: TGTGCCAGCAGCTGGGGACAGGGAGTCGATGGCTACACCTTC
CDR3: CASSWGQGVDGYTF

J: TRBJ1-3
size: -
V: TRBV7-6
D: -
DNA: TGTGCCAGCAGCTTTTTCGAGACCCCGGGTGGAAACACCATATATTTT
CDR3: CASSFFETPGGNTIYF

J: TRBJ2-7
size: -
V: TRBV6-1
D: -
DNA: TGTGCCAGCAGTGGACAATCTTCGCAGTACTTC
CDR3: CASSGQSSQYF

J: TRBJ2-3
size: -
V: TRBV25-1
D: TRBD2
DNA: TGTGCCAGCAGTGAATCCGTAGCGGGACGCACAGATACGCAGTATTTT
CDR3: CASSESVAGRTDTQYF

J: TRBJ2-7
size: -
V: TRBV18
D: TRBD2
DNA: TGTGCCAGCTCACCACCGGGACTAGCGGGAGGGTTTGACGAGCAGTACTTC
CDR3: CASSPPGLAGGFDEQYF

J: TRBJ2-7
size: -
V: TRBV4-3
D: -
DNA: TGCGCCAGCAGCCAAGAGTCAGGAGGTTTCCAGCAGTACTTC
CDR3: CASSQESGGFQQYF